What follows are 11 T cell receptor beta chains derived from one specimen sequenced in a study of response to subunit inactivated influenza vaccine. TCRdb re-derived calls from the RT-PCR reads in MiXCR, one entry per CDR3 protein. Among around 480,000 distinct CDR3 sequences listed, approximately 11% were seen once. The sample was PBMCs from blood, taken 45 days after vaccination. The receptor source for this set is a man in his forties or fifties who received an inactivated influenza vaccine.

J is TRBJ2-5 and V is TRBV5-4, with D uncertain. The germline V gene encodes CDR1 SGHNT and CDR2 YYREEE (reference sequence). Trimming removed 0 bases from V and 5 bases from J, with 8 bases in between. The CDR3 extends over 13 amino acids. The CDR3 loop reads CASSLEGVETQYF. Here the CDR3 DNA reads TGTGCCAGCAGCTTGGAGGGCGTGGAGACCCAGTACTTC.

Concerning this clonotype: The junction differs from germline at one of its ends, possibly a read error. The chain links TRBV20-1 to TRBJ2-4; D possibly matches TRBD1 or TRBD2 (7 bases each). Per germline, CDR1 DFQATT and CDR2 SNEGSKA (reference sequence). This CDR3 has 16 residues. The CDR3 sequence: CCARDAQGGSKNIQYF. DNA for the CDR3: TGCTGTGCTAGAGATGCTCAGGGGGGGAGCAAAAACATTCAGTACTTC.

The chain links TRBV7-2 to TRBJ1-1, with TRBD1 matching 7 bases. CDR1 is SGHTA, CDR2 FQGNSA, per germline. CDR3 length: 14 residues. V dropped 3 bases and J dropped 5; count of bases not matched to a gene: 6. CDR3 amino acids: CASSFTGDRTEAFF. The DNA of the CDR3 is TGTGCCAGCAGCTTCACAGGGGATAGGACTGAAGCTTTCTTT.

This clonotype was counted at least ten times. This chain joins TRBV3-1 and TRBJ2-2; 7 nucleotides line up with TRBD1. There are 16 residues in the CDR3. V lost 4 bases to trimming and J lost 4 bases; unmatched junction nucleotides: 9. Germline loops: CDR1 LGHDT, CDR2 YNNKEL (reference sequence). DNA of the CDR3: TGTGCCAGCAGCCCAAACCCAGGGGGTGGCACCGGGGAGCTGTTTTTT. Residues: CASSPNPGGGTGELFF.

This clonotype came up many times. V and J are TRBV14 and TRBJ2-1, with 7 bases identical to TRBD2. Germline V lookup: CDR1 SGHDN, CDR2 FVKESK. The CDR3 loop spans 19 amino acids. V dropped 4 bases and J dropped 4; count of bases not matched to a gene: 19. The CDR3 protein is CASSRYFSPSGPFYNEQFF. The CDR3 DNA is TGTGCCAGCAGCCGCTACTTCTCCCCTAGCGGACCCTTTTACAATGAGCAGTTCTTC.

V and J are TRBV6-5 and TRBJ2-3, with 7 bases that match TRBD2. Germline lookup yields CDR1 MNHEY and CDR2 SVGAGI. Trimming at V came to 2 bases and at J to 0 bases, leaving 8 bases not matched to a gene. This CDR3 spans 17 amino acids. The CDR3 here is CASSYARLAASTDTQYF. DNA of the CDR3: TGTGCCAGCAGTTACGCCCGACTAGCAGCTAGCACAGATACGCAGTATTTT.

This clonotype has only a few counts. This sequence joins TRBV7-8 and TRBJ1-2, with D unclear. V was pared by 4 bases and J by 13 bases, with 16 bases between. Germline V gives CDR1 SGHVS, CDR2 FQNEAQ. This CDR3 is 12 amino acids long. The CDR3 loop reads CASSSSAPGPTF. The DNA for the CDR3 is TGTGCCAGCAGCTCCTCGGCTCCGGGTCCCACCTTC.

The chain combines TRBV2 with TRBJ2-3; 14 positions match TRBD2. Germline CDR1 is SNHLY and CDR2 is FYNNEI. The V gene end was trimmed by 6 bases and the J gene end by 6 bases; junction bases not matched to a gene: 5. CDR3 length: 15 amino acids. The CDR3 nucleotides read TGTGCCAGCAGCGCGGGACTAGCGGGAGTGGATACGCAGTATTTT. Translation: CASSAGLAGVDTQYF.

There are a few counts of this clonotype. The rearrangement links TRBV7-2 to TRBJ2-5; D remains ambiguous. The V and J ends lost 9 bases and 1 base respectively, with 15 bases between them. CDR1 and CDR2 from the germline V gene are SGHTA and FQGNSA. CDR3 length: 14 residues. CDR3 protein: CASQLTVAQETQYF. CDR3 sequence (DNA): TGTGCCAGTCAACTAACGGTGGCCCAAGAGACCCAGTACTTC.

V is TRBV12-3 or TRBV12-4 and J is TRBJ1-5; the D gene is possibly TRBD1 (6 bases). V dropped 5 bases and J dropped 1 base, with 12 bases sitting between them. The CDR3 spans 15 residues. The CDR3 region is CASSEFRGSNQPQHF. DNA of the CDR3: TGTGCCAGCAGTGAGTTCAGGGGAAGCAATCAGCCCCAGCATTTT.

This clonotype was picked up a small number of times. The rearrangement links TRBV4-1 to TRBJ2-7; D not resolved. The CDR3 loop spans 13 amino acids. Germline V gene lookup returns CDR1 MGHRA and CDR2 YSYEKL. The V end lost 1 base, the J end lost 2 bases, and 6 bases lay between the germline ends. The CDR3 here is CASSQVHPYEQYF. DNA of the CDR3: TGCGCCAGCAGCCAAGTCCACCCCTACGAGCAGTACTTC.